Sequencing of this T cell receptor (beta chain) was carried out in a study of cytomegalovirus exposure and HLA in healthy donors. Germline assignment: CDR1 SGHVS and CDR2 FQNEAQ. The CDR3 has 17 residues. V dropped 1 base and J dropped 2; count of bases not matched to a gene: 10. Both 60 Vbeta primers and 13 Jbeta primers went into the PCR. Assay used: immunoSEQ multiplex PCR; TCRdb lists only in-frame clones, some missing. The sample contains roughly 250,000 clones, roughly four fifths of which appear only once. This sequence was found in a woman in her forties in good health and CMV-seropositive. The sequenced sample consisted of PBMCs. The rearrangement uses TRBV7-8 and TRBJ1-2, with TRBD1 identical over 7 bases. The CDR3 sequence: CASSLVPGTASNYGYTF. CDR3 DNA sequence: TGTGCCAGCAGCTTAGTACCGGGGACAGCCTCGAACTATGGCTACACCTTC.